The TCR beta chain described here comes from a study of blood T cells in healthy people across ages. Study-level points and caveats: Age advanced and TCR beta diversity per million T cells fell, roughly linearly.

With a J-beta primer mix and a sample-barcoded 5' primer, a second PCR ran about 7 to 12 cycles. Each TCR beta cDNA got a 12-nucleotide random molecular identifier. TCRdb re-called the 5' RACE reads with MiXCR, one entry per CDR3 protein. Of hundreds of thousands of distinct CDR3 sequences detected, approximately 59% appear once; the ten largest clones hold roughly 25%. Germline CDR1 reads LGHNA; CDR2 reads YNFKEQ. The CDR3 length is 16 residues. The V and J ends lost 2 bases and 0 bases respectively, with 8 bases between them. Regarding this clonotype: Its antigen is not identified.

Sample: blood. The origin of this receptor is a young man in good health. This chain joins TRBV4-2 and TRBJ2-6; possible D gene TRBD1, 5 bases. The CDR3 coding sequence is TGTGCCAGCAGCCAACCCCAGGGCTCTGGGGCCAACGTCCTGACTTTC. Translation: CASSQPQGSGANVLTF.